A single T cell receptor beta chain is shown here with its context. Its matching antigen is unknown. The data were taken from a study of regulatory dendritic cells for organ transplantation. V trimming: 6 bases; J trimming: 5 bases; junction bases outside the gene matches: 13. This CDR3 spans 16 amino acids. In germline, CDR1 is MNHEY, CDR2 SMNVEV (reference sequence). Sequenced by immunoSEQ multiplex PCR; TCRdb stores in-frame clones only, minus some. The repertoire holds some 11,000 clones, with about 75% as singletons. CFSE-labeled sorted T cells met regulatory or mature dendritic cells for more than four days. Whole-study findings and limits: Regulatory dendritic cells appeared to expand memory CD8+ clones less than mature ones.

Sequencing was carried out using memory CD4+ T cells from blood cultured with regulatory dendritic cells. Subset given: CD45RO+ memory T cells. The V call is TRBV27, the J call TRBJ1-1; 9 bases align to TRBD1. This clonotype originated in a human donor in good health. In DNA, the CDR3 is TGTGCCAGCAGGACAGCACGGGGACAGGGACCGACTGAAGCTTTCTTT. Protein product: CASRTARGQGPTEAFF.